This is a list of T cell receptor beta chains from one sample in a study of regulatory T cells. The table came from immunoSEQ multiplex PCR; TCRdb's copy has only in-frame clones and leaves some out. The repertoire has around 32,000 clones, around 90% of them found once; the top ten carry about 1.6%. Source material: conventional CD4+ T cells sorted from blood. The receptors come from a young adult with CD3G deficiency. Each CDR3 is given without its conserved first and last residue. The listing skips clone size in some rows; elsewhere it reads once, few, many or a size class.

TRBJ2-7 . TRBV28 13 ASSSGTGFDYEQY
TRBJ2-5 . TRBV7-2 16 ASSLWLVGGPNQETQY
TRBJ1-2 once TRBV7-2 12 ASSLGLSNYGYT
TRBJ2-2 . TRBV28 11 ASSFLPTGELF
TRBJ1-5 . TRBV19 13 ASSIAWALNQPQH
TRBJ2-7 . TRBV6-6 11 ASIRTPSGEQY
TRBJ2-1 . TRBV5-1 14 ASSLEPGVVPNEQF
TRBJ1-4 . TRBV6-4 14 ASSPPEGQGNEKLF
TRBJ1-6 few TRBV6-5 12 ASSYVQGNSPLH
TRBJ1-3 . TRBV5-6 12 ASSLDRGVNTIY
TRBJ2-7 . TRBV5-6 11 ASSLLGNYEQY
TRBJ1-2 . TRBV5-1 12 ASSTGTTAYGYT
TRBJ2-7 . TRBV5-1 11 ASSWGQGFEQY
TRBJ2-5 . TRBV7-2 15 ASSSDGLAGGLETQY
TRBJ2-1 . TRBV11-2 13 ASSSTRGGDNEQF
TRBJ2-7 . TRBV18 12 ASSPRGGSGEQY
TRBJ2-7 few TRBV5-1 11 ASKEPRGYEQY
TRBJ2-2 once TRBV5-1 16 ASSWIAPGPTNTGELF
TRBJ1-4 few TRBV5-4 10 ASTGPNEKLF
TRBJ1-5 . TRBV2 18 ASSRLLFGTGGNSNQPQH
TRBJ2-1 . TRBV6-1 10 ASSALADEQF
TRBJ2-1 . TRBV5-1 13 ASSFGQGPSNEQF
TRBJ2-1 . TRBV19 16 ASSQSFMRRSSYNEQF
TRBJ2-1 . TRBV21-1 15 ASSSAPGLAGAHEQF
TRBJ2-1 . TRBV28 14 ASSPFGLAGGNEQF
TRBJ2-1 once TRBV5-1 13 ASSPGQGPYNEQF
TRBJ2-2 . TRBV5-1 15 ASSQGLAGESTGELF
TRBJ1-1 . TRBV9 16 ASSQPPGPNTMNTEAF
TRBJ2-2 few TRBV6-1 12 ASSFSGSAGELF
TRBJ2-2 . TRBV5-1 15 ASSSGTSGKNTGELF
TRBJ2-7 . TRBV4-1 11 ASSLFLSYEQY
TRBJ1-5 . TRBV10-3 12 AISAEWRGQPQH
TRBJ2-1 . TRBV27 15 ASSLFIRLAAYNEQF
TRBJ2-3 . TRBV5-1 12 ASSLYRDTDTQY
TRBJ2-6 . TRBV6-1 12 ASKGQAGANVLT
TRBJ2-2 . TRBV6-6 12 ASSWGHGTGELF
TRBJ2-5 once TRBV28 10 ASSSSSKTQY
TRBJ2-3 . TRBV5-1 11 ASSLGRADTQY
TRBJ2-1 . TRBV21-1 11 ASSKVGSNEQF
TRBJ2-1 . TRBV6-1 10 ASSEFGGEQF
TRBJ2-2 once TRBV28 15 ASSLWAGQGASGELF
TRBJ2-1 . TRBV28 14 ASSSRTSGSLAEQF
TRBJ2-3 . TRBV5-1 12 ASRTVGDTDTQY
TRBJ2-1 . TRBV23-1 12 ASDPGLAEAEQF
TRBJ2-7 . TRBV5-1 13 ASSLGQGGSYEQY
TRBJ2-2 . TRBV28 13 ASSPSGRKTGELF
TRBJ1-4 . TRBV28 10 ATSRGNEKLF
TRBJ2-3 . TRBV5-1 11 ASSLTQTDTQY
TRBJ1-1 . TRBV11-2 12 ASSPWGPDTEAF
TRBJ2-1 . TRBV28 12 ASSLPGAYNEQF